This T cell receptor beta chain was sequenced during a study of CD8 T cells in Susac syndrome. Overall study results and limits: Clonal expansion was not seen in any Susac syndrome CD4+ T cell repertoire.

The RNA, roughly 0.45 to 1 ug, was put through reverse transcription using random hexamers. The amplification used immunoSEQ multiplex PCR on TCR beta CDR3; it spanned 54 Vbeta and 13 Jbeta. TCRdb re-derived calls from the immunoSEQ multiplex PCR reads in MiXCR, one entry per CDR3 protein. The sample records roughly 75,000 distinct CDR3 sequences, roughly 93% being singletons. Concerning this clonotype itself: Its antigen is still unknown.

Bulk CD8+ and CD4+ cells came from magnetic negative isolation; CD8+ TEMRA by FACS. The CDR3 is 16 residues long. V was trimmed by 5 bases and J by 2 bases, leaving 19 bases between them. Germline V gene data show CDR1 as MNHEY and CDR2 as SMNVEV (reference sequence). The sequencing sample was made of CD4+ T cells from PBMCs. This TCR came from a human donor with Susac syndrome. The chain carries TRBV27 and TRBJ2-7; D may be TRBD1 (6 bases). The CDR3 region is CASSILRQDLTYEQYF. The CDR3 nucleotides are TGTGCCAGCAGTATTCTTAGACAGGATCTCACCTACGAGCAGTACTTC.